The rows below give T cell receptor beta chains drawn from one sample of a study of HIV-infected patients and healthy controls. TCRdb passed the 5' RACE reads through MiXCR, listing each CDR3 protein once. This table has around 9,800 distinct CDR3 sequences, around 7% appearing once. The material sequenced was blood, taken before antiretroviral therapy. Source of these receptors: an adult with HIV infection. CDR3s include the opening cysteine and the closing phenylalanine or tryptophan.

j_call | v_call | cdr3_aa
TRBJ2-7 | TRBV27 | CASSLSSRSYEQYF
TRBJ1-2 | TRBV20-1 | CSAMTSRVDGYTF
TRBJ1-2 | TRBV3-1 | CASSQDPRGGEYGYTF
TRBJ2-5 | TRBV7-2 | CASSLGTGRRETQYF
TRBJ2-3 | TRBV27 | CASSLRRGGYTDTQYF
TRBJ2-6 | TRBV18 | CASSAQEAGANVLTF
TRBJ2-7 | TRBV7-2 | CASSPGTSVHF
TRBJ2-3 | TRBV28 | CASSHPPQLTDTQYF
TRBJ1-1 | TRBV12-3/TRBV12-4 | CASSPPRAEAFF
TRBJ2-5 | TRBV12-3/TRBV12-4 | CATTFSSGPQETQYF
TRBJ1-1 | TRBV12-3/TRBV12-4 | CASSYYGPKNTEAFF
TRBJ2-7 | TRBV27 | CASSPVAGGYYEQYF
TRBJ1-2 | TRBV20-1 | CSAPTGQIDGYTF
TRBJ2-7 | TRBV6-2/TRBV6-3 | CASSYSTTAYEQYF
TRBJ1-4 | TRBV7-9 | CASSPGTEYEKLFF
TRBJ2-3 | TRBV7-9 | CASSQRGATDTQYF